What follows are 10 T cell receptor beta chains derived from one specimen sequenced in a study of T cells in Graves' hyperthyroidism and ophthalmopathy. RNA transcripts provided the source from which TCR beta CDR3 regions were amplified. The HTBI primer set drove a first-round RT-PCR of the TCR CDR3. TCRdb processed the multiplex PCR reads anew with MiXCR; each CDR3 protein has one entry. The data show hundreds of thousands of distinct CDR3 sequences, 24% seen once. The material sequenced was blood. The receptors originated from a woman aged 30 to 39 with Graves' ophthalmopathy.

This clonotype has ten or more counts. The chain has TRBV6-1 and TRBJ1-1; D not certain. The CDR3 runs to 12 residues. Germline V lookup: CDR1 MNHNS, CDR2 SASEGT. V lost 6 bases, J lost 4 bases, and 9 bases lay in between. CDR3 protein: CASRSAGTEAFF. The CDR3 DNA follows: TGTGCCAGCAGGTCCGCCGGCACTGAAGCTTTCTTT.

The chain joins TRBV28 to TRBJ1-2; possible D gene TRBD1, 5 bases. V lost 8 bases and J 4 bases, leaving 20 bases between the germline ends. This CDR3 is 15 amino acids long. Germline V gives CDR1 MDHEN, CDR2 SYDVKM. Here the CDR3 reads CASSPPGPSSYGYTF. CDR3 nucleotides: TGTGCCAGCTCCCCCCCGGGACCCTCTAGCTATGGCTACACCTTC.

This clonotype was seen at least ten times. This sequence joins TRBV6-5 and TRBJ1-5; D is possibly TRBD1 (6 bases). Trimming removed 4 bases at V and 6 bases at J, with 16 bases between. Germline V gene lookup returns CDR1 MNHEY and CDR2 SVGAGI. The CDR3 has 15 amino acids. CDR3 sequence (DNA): TGTGCCAGCAGTTTCTACAGGGAATCCGGTCAGCCCCAGCATTTT. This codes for CASSFYRESGQPQHF.

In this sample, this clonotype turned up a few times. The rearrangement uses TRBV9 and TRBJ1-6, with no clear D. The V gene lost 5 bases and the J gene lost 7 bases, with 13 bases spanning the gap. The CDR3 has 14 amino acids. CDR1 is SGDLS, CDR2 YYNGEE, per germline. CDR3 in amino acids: CASRSTGENSPLHF. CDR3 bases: TGTGCCAGCAGATCGACGGGCGAGAATTCACCCCTCCACTTT.

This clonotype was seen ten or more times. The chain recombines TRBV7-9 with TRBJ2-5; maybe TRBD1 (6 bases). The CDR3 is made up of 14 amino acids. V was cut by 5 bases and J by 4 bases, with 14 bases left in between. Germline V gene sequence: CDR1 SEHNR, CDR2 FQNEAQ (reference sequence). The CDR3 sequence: CASSRRNRAETQYF. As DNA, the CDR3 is TGTGCCAGCAGCCGACGGAACAGGGCAGAGACCCAGTACTTC.

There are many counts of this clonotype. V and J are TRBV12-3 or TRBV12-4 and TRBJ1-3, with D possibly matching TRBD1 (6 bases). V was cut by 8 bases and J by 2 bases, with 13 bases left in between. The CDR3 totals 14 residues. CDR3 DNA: TGTGCCAGCCGCGCGAAGGGGGCTGGAAACACCATATATTTT. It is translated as CASRAKGAGNTIYF.

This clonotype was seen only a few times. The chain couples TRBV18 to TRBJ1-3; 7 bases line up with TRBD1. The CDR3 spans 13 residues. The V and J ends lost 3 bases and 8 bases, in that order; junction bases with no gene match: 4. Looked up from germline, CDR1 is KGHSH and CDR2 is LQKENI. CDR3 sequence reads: CASSPYRGDTIYF. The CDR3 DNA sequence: TGTGCCAGCTCACCTTACAGGGGTGACACCATATATTTT.

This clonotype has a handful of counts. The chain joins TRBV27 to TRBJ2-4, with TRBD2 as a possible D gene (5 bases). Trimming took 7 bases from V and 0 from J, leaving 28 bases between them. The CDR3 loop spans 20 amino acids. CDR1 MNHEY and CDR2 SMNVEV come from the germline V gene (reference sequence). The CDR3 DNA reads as TGTGCCAGCACCTACTCCCGAGGGCGAAATAGATGTCTAGCCAAAAACATTCAGTACTTC. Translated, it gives CASTYSRGRNRCLAKNIQYF.

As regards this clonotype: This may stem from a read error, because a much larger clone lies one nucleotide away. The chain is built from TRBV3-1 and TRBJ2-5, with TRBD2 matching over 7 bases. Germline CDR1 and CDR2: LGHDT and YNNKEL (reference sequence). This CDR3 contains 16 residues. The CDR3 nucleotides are TGTGCCAGCAGCCAACCGCTGGGGGGGGGTCAAGAGATCCAGTACTTC. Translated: CASSQPLGGGQEIQYF.

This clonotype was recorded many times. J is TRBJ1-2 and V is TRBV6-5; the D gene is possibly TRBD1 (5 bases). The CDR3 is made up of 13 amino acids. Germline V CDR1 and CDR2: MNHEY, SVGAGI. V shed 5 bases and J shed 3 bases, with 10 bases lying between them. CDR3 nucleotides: TGTGCCAGCAGTCACGGGGGGGACTATGGCTACACCTTC. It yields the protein CASSHGGDYGYTF.